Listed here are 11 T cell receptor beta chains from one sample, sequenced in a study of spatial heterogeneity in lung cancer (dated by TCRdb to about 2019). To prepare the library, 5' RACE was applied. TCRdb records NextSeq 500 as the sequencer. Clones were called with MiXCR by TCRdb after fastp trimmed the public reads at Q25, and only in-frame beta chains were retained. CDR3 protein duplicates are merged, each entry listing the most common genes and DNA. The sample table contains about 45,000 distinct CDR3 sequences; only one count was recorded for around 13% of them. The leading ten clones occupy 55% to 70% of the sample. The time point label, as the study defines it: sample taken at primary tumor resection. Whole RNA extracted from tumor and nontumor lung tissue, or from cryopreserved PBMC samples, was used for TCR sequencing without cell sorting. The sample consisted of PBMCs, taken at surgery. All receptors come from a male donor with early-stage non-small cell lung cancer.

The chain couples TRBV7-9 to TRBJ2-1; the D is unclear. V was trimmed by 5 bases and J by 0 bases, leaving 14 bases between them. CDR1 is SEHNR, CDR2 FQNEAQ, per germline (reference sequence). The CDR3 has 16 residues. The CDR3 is CASSPNKGSSYNEQFF. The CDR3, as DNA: TGTGCCAGCAGCCCCAATAAGGGTAGCTCCTACAATGAGCAGTTCTTC.

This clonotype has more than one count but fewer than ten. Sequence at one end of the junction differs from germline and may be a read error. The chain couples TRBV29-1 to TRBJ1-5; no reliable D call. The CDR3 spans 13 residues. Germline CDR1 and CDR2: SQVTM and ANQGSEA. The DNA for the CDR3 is TGCACCGTTGTGGCGAGAGGCAATCAGCCCCAGCATTTT. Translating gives CTVVARGNQPQHF.

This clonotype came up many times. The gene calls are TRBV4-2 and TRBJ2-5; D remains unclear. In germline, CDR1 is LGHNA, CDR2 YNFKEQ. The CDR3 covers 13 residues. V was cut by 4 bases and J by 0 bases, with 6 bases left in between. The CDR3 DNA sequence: TGTGCCAGCAGCCCGGCCAACCAAGAGACCCAGTACTTC. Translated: CASSPANQETQYF.

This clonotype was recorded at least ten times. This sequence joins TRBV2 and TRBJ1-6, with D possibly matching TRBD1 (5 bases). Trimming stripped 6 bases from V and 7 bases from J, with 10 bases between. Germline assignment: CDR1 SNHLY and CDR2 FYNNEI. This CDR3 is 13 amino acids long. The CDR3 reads CASRVQGNSPLHF. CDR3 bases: TGTGCCAGCAGGGTGCAGGGCAATTCACCCCTCCACTTT.

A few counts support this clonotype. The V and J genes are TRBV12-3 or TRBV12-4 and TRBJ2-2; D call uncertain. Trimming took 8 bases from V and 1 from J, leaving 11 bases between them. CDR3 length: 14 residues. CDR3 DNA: TGTGCCAGCGTAGACCGGTTGAACACCGGGGAGCTGTTTTTT. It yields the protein CASVDRLNTGELFF.

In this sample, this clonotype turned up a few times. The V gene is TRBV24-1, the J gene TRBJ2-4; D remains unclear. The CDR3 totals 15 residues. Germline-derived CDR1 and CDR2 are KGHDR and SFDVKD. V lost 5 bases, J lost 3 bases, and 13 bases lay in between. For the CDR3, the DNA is TGTGCCACCAGTGTCGACACGGCCTTCAAAAACATTCAGTACTTC. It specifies CATSVDTAFKNIQYF.

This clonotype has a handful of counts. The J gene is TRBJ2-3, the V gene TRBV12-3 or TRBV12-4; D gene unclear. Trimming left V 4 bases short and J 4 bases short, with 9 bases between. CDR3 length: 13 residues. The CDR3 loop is CASSSGYPDTQYF. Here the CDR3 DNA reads TGTGCCAGCAGTTCGGGTTACCCAGATACGCAGTATTTT.

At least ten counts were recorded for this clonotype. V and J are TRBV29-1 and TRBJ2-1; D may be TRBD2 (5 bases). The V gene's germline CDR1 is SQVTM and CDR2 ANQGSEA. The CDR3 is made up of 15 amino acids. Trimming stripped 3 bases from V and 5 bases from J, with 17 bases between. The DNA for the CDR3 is TGCAGCGTTGAGGTTATGGGAGCTCCCAACAATGAGCAGTTCTTC. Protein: CSVEVMGAPNNEQFF.

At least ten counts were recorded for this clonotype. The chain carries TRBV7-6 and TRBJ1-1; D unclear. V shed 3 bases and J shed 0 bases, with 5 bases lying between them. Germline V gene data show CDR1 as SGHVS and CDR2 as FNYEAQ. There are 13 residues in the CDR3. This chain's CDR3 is CASSLAMNTEAFF. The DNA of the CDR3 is TGTGCCAGCAGCTTGGCGATGAACACTGAAGCTTTCTTT. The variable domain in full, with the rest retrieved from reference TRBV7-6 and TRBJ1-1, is GAGVSQSPRYKVTKRGQDVALRCDPISGHVSLYWYRQALGQGPEFLTYFNYEAQQDKSGLPNDRFSAERPEGSISTLTIQRTEQRDSAMYRCASSLAMNTEAFFGQGTRLTVV.

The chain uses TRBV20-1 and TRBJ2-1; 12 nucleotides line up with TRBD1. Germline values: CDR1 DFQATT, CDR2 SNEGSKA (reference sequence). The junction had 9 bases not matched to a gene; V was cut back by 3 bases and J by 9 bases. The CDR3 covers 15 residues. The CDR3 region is CSASPLGQGAGEQFF. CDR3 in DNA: TGCAGTGCTAGTCCCTTGGGACAGGGGGCGGGTGAGCAGTTCTTC.

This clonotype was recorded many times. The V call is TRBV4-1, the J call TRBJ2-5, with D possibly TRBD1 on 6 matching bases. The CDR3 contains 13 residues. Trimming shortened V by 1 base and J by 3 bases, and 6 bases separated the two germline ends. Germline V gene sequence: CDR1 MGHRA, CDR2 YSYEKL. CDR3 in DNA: TGCGCCAGCAGCCAAGCAGGGGAAGAGACCCAGTACTTC. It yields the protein CASSQAGEETQYF.